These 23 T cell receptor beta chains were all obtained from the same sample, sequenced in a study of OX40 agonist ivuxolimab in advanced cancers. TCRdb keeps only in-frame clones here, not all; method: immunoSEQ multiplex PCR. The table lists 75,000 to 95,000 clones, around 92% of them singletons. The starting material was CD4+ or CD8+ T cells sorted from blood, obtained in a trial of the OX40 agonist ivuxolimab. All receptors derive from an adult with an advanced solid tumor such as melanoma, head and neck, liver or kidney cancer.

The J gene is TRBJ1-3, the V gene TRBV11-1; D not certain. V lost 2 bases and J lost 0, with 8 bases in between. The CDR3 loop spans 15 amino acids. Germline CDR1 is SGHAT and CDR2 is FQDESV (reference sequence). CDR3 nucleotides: TGTGCCAGCAGCTTACAGAAGGTCTCTGGAAACACCATATATTTT. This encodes CASSLQKVSGNTIYF.

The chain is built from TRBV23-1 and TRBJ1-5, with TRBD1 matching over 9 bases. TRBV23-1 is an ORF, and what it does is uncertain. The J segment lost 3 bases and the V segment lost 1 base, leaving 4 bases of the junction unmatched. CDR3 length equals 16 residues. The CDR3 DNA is TGCGCCAGCAGTCAATACAGGGGGCGCGACAATCAGCCCCAGCATTTT. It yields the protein CASSQYRGRDNQPQHF.

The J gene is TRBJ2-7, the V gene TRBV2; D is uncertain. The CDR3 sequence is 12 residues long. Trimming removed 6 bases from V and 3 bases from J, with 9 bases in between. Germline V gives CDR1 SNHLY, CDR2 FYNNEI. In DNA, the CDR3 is TGTGCCAGCAGAACACAGCACTACGAGCAGTACTTC. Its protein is CASRTQHYEQYF.

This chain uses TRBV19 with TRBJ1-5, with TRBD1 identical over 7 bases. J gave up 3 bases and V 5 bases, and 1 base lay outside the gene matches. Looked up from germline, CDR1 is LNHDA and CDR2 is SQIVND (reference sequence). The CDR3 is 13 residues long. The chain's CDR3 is CASSDRANQPQHF. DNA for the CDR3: TGTGCCAGTAGTGACAGGGCCAATCAGCCCCAGCATTTT.

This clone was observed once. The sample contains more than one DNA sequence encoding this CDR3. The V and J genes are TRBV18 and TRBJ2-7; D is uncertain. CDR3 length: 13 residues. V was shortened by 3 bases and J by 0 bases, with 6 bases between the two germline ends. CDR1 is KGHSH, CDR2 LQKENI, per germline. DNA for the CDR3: TGTGCCAGCTCACCCCCTTCCTCCTACGAGCAGTACTTC. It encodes CASSPPSSYEQYF.

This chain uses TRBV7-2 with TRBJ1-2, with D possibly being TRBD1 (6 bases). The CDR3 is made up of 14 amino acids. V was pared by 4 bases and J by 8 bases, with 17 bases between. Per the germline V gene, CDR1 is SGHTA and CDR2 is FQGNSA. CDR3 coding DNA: TGTGCCAGCAGCTCGGGACACCTCTTGATCGGCTACACCTTC. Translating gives CASSSGHLLIGYTF.

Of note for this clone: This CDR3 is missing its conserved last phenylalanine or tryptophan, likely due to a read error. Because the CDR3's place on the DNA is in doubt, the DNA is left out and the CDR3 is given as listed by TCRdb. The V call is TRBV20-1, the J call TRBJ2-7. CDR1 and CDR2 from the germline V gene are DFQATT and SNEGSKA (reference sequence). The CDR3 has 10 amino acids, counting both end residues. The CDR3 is CSASGPRLGI.

The CDR3 DNA reads as TGCGCCAGCAGCTTGGTTGCAGCGGATACGCAGTATTTT. As protein: CASSLVAADTQYF. V usage is TRBV5-1 and J usage is TRBJ2-3; D gene uncertain. The V end lost 0 bases, the J end lost 6 bases, and 8 bases lay between the germline ends. In germline, CDR1 is SGHRS, CDR2 YFSETQ. The CDR3 length is 13 residues. The variable domain in full, with the rest retrieved from reference TRBV5-1 and TRBJ2-3, is KAGVTQTPRYLIKTRGQQVTLSCSPISGHRSVSWYQQTPGQGLQFLFEYFSETQRNKGNFPGRFSGRQFSNSRSEMNVSTLELGDSALYLCASSLVAADTQYFGPGTRLTVL.

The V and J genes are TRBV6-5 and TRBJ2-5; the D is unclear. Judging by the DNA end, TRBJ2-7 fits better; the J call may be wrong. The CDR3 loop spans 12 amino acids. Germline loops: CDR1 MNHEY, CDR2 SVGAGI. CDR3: CASSYGLYEQYF. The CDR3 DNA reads TGTGCCAGCAGTTATGGCTTGTACGAGCAGTACTTC.

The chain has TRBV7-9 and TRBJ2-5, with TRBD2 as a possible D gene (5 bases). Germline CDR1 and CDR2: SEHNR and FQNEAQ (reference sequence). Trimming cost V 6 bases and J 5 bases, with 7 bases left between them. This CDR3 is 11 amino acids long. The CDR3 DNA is TGTGCCAGCAGTTCGGGGGAGACCCAGTACTTC. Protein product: CASSSGETQYF. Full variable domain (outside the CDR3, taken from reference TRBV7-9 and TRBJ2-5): DTGVSQNPRHKITKRGQNVTFRCDPISEHNRLYWYRQTLGQGPEFLTYFQNEAQLEKSRLLSDRFSAERPKGSFSTLEIQRTEQGDSAMYLCASSSGETQYFGPGTRLLVL.

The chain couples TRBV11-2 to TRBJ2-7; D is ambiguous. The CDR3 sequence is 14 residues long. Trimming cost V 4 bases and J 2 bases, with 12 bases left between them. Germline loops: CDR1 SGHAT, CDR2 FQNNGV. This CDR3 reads CASSWAPVPYEQYF. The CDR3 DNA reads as TGTGCCAGCAGCTGGGCCCCCGTCCCCTACGAGCAGTACTTC.

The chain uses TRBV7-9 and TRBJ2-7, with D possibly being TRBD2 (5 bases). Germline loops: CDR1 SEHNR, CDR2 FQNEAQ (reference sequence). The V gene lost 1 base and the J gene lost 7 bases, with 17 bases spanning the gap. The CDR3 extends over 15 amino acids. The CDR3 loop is CASSLGPASTGEQYF. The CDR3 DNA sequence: TGTGCCAGCAGCTTAGGTCCAGCGTCCACGGGGGAGCAGTACTTC.

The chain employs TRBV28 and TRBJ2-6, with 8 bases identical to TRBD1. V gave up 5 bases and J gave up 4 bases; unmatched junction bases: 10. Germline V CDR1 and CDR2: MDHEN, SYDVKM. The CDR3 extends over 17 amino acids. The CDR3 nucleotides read TGTGCCAGCAGTCCTACCCAGGGGGCGCGAGGGGCCAACGTCCTGACTTTC. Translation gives CASSPTQGARGANVLTF.

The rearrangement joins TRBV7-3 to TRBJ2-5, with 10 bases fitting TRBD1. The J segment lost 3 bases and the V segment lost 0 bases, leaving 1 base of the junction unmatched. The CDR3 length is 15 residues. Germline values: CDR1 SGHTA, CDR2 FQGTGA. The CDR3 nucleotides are TGTGCCAGCAGCTTAACGGGGACAGGGGAAGAGACCCAGTACTTC. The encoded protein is CASSLTGTGEETQYF.

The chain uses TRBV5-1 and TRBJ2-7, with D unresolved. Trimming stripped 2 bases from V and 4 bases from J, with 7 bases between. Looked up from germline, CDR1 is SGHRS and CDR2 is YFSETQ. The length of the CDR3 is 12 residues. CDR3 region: CASSLDKYEQYF. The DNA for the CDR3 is TGCGCCAGCAGCTTAGACAAGTACGAGCAGTACTTC.

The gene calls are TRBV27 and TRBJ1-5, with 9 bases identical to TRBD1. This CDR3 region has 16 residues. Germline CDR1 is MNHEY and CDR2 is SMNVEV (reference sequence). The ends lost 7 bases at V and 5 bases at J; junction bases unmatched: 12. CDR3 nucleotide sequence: TGTGCCAGCACCTCGGGGTGGGACAGGGCCTATCAGCCCCAGCATTTT. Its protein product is CASTSGWDRAYQPQHF.

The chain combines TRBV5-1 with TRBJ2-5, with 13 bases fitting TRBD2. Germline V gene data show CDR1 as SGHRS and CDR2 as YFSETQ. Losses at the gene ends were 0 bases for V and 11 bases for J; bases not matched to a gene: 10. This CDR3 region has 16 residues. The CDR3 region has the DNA TGCGCCAGCAGCTTGGCCGGGACTAGCGGGACTGGAGAGCAGTACTTC. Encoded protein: CASSLAGTSGTGEQYF.

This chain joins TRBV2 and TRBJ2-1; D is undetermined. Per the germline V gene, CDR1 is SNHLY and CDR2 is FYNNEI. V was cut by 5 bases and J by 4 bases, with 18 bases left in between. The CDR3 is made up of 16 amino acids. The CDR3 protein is CASSPPRFLQYNEQFF. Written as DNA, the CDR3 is TGTGCCAGCAGTCCTCCCAGGTTCCTGCAATACAATGAGCAGTTCTTC.

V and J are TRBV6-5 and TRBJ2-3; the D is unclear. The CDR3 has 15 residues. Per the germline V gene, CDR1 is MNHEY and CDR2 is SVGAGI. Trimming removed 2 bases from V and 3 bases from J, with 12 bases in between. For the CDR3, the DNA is TGTGCCAGCAGTTACGGCGCCGACGGGACAGATACGCAGTATTTT. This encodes CASSYGADGTDTQYF.

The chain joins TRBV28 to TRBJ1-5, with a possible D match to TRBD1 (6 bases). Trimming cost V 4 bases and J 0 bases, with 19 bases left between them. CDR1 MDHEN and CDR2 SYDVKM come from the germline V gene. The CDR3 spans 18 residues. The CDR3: CASSSHPNDRYSNQPQHF. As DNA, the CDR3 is TGTGCCAGCAGTTCACACCCGAACGACAGGTATAGCAATCAGCCCCAGCATTTT.

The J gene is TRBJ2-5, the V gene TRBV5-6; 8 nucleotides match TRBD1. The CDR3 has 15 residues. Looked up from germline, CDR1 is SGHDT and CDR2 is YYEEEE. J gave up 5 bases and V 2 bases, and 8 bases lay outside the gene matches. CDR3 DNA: TGTGCCAGCAGCTTTTCTGTTACAGGGGGGGAGACCCAGTACTTC. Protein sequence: CASSFSVTGGETQYF.

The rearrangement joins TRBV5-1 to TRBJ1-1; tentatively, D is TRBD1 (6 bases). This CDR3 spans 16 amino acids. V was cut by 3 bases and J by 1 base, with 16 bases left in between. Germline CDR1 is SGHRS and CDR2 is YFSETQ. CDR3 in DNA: TGCGCCAGCAGCTGGGGGCTAGGGGCGACGAACACTGAAGCTTTCTTT. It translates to CASSWGLGATNTEAFF.

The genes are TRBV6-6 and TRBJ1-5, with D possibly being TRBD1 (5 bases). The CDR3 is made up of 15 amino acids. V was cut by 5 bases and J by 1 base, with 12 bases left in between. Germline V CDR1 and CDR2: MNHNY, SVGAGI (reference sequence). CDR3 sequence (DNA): TGTGCCAGCAGTGGAGGGGTTAACAGCAATCAGCCCCAGCATTTT. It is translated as CASSGGVNSNQPQHF.